The 9 T cell receptor beta chains in this list originate from one sample, sequenced in a study of synovial regulatory T cells in juvenile arthritis. Each patient with active arthritis gave synovial fluid along with matched peripheral blood. Using immunoSEQ multiplex PCR, the repertoire was profiled, and TCRdb retains in-frame clones only, with some absent. The sample's table shows 800 to 1,000 clones. Input material: Treg cells from the synovium. These receptors all stem from a donor younger than 35 with juvenile idiopathic arthritis.

CDR3: CASSYVAGGQETQYF. The J gene is TRBJ2-5, the V gene TRBV6-5; lacking DNA, the TRBD2 call made by TCRdb goes unchecked. This CDR3 spans 15 amino acids. The nucleotide record is missing. Germline V gene sequence: CDR1 MNHEY, CDR2 SVGAGI.

Its frequency marks this clone as medium-sized. The gene calls are TRBV5-1 and TRBJ2-7. Per the germline V gene, CDR1 is SGHRS and CDR2 is YFSETQ. The CDR3 has 14 residues. DNA was not recorded. The CDR3 loop reads CASSLMGPRYEQYF.

By frequency, this clone registers medium-sized. This sequence joins TRBV20-1 and TRBJ2-7. CDR3 length equals 10 residues. The DNA sequence is not available. Germline CDR1 and CDR2: DFQATT and SNEGSKA (reference sequence). The CDR3 here is CSAREHEQYF.

This chain joins TRBV30 and TRBJ2-1; the D call of TRBD2 rests on TCRdb alone, since no DNA is present to check it. The CDR3 is 14 residues long. This entry has no DNA. In germline, CDR1 is GTSNPN, CDR2 SVGIG (reference sequence). The CDR3 protein is CAWSGGGNYNEQFF.

This clone is medium-sized by frequency. The rearrangement links TRBV13 to TRBJ2-3. Germline V gene data show CDR1 as PRHDT and CDR2 as FYEKMQ (reference sequence). This CDR3 contains 11 residues. Nucleotide data are not available. This chain's CDR3 is CASSLTGPQYF.

This rearrangement joins TRBV27 to TRBJ1-6; TCRdb calls TRBD1, which cannot be checked without DNA. In germline, CDR1 is MNHEY, CDR2 SMNVEV (reference sequence). This CDR3 spans 13 amino acids. No DNA appears here. The CDR3 is CASSLYNNSPLHF.

By frequency, this clone registers medium-sized (0.01 to 0.1%). The rearrangement links TRBV6-1 to TRBJ1-5; without DNA, the TCRdb call of TRBD1 cannot be checked. This CDR3 is built from 12 residues. No DNA sequence was recorded. Germline lookup yields CDR1 MNHNS and CDR2 SASEGT. CDR3 sequence: CASRGGAQPQHF.

This clone is identified as large from frequency. The rearrangement uses TRBV18 and TRBJ1-2; TCRdb selects TRBD1, and the lack of DNA leaves this call unchecked. Germline V lookup: CDR1 KGHSH, CDR2 LQKENI. The CDR3 runs 14 residues. No DNA sequence is on record. The CDR3 sequence: CASSQRTGAYGYTF.

Considering frequency, this clone is large. The gene calls are TRBV4-3 and TRBJ1-1. Germline CDR1 LGHNA, CDR2 YSLEER. CDR3 length: 16 amino acids. DNA is not recorded here. Here the CDR3 reads CASSQLITVGDTEAFF.